The rows below give T cell receptor beta chains drawn from one sample of a study of cytomegalovirus exposure and HLA in healthy donors. Repertoires were generated with immunoSEQ multiplex PCR, while TCRdb's copy carries only in-frame clones and drops some. The sample holds about 70,000 clones. Sequencing was done on a sample of PBMCs. Source of these receptors: a woman between 25 and 40 years old in good health and CMV-seronegative. CDR3s include the opening cysteine and the closing phenylalanine or tryptophan. A D gene is named only where the DNA matches it firmly.

D gene	V gene	J gene	CDR3 protein	CDR3 DNA
-	TRBV30	TRBJ1-1	CAWSSGQLNTEAFF	TGTGCCTGGAGTAGCGGACAGCTGAACACTGAAGCTTTCTTT
TRBD1	TRBV28	TRBJ2-7	CASSLDLQQGFLDF	TGTGCCAGCAGTTTAGATCTGCAACAGGGGTTTTTGGACTTC
-	TRBV7-3	TRBJ2-1	CASRIGGNEQFF	TGTGCCAGCAGAATAGGGGGTAATGAGCAGTTCTTC
TRBD2	TRBV6-5	TRBJ2-7	CASSLAGGIFYEQYF	TGTGCCAGCAGCCTAGCGGGGGGGATCTTTTACGAGCAGTACTTC
-	TRBV25-1	TRBJ1-1	CASSEYGRAFF	TGTGCCAGCAGTGAATATGGGAGGGCTTTCTTT
-	TRBV29-1	TRBJ2-7	CSVEEYDGYFAYEQYF	TGCAGCGTTGAGGAGTACGACGGCTACTTCGCCTACGAGCAGTACTTC
TRBD1	TRBV4-3	TRBJ2-1	CASSQTGTVVYNEQFF	TGCGCCAGCAGCCAAACCGGGACAGTGGTTTACAATGAGCAGTTCTTC
TRBD1	TRBV29-1	TRBJ2-5	CSARGLETQYF	TGCAGCGCAAGGGGGCTAGAGACCCAGTACTTC
TRBD2	TRBV29-1	TRBJ2-3	CSVAIAGSTDTQYF	TGCAGCGTTGCTATAGCGGGGTCCACAGATACGCAGTATTTT
TRBD2	TRBV9	TRBJ2-1	CASSLRSGGRNEQFF	TGTGCCAGCAGCTTACGTAGCGGGGGCCGCAATGAGCAGTTCTTC
-	TRBV18	TRBJ2-6	CASSPSGSGANVLTF	TGTGCCAGCTCACCTAGCGGCTCTGGGGCCAACGTCCTGACTTTC
-	TRBV4-2	TRBJ1-1	CASSPQGAEAFF	TGTGCCAGCAGCCCACAGGGAGCTGAAGCTTTCTTT
-	TRBV5-1	TRBJ2-3	CASSLGQYSDTQYF	TGCGCCAGCAGCTTGGGACAATATTCAGATACGCAGTATTTT
TRBD1	TRBV4-1	TRBJ2-7	CASSPTQGAQDEQYF	TGCGCCAGCAGCCCAACACAGGGGGCGCAGGACGAGCAGTACTTC
-	TRBV5-1	TRBJ2-1	CASSLARDEQFF	TGCGCCAGCAGCTTGGCCCGGGATGAGCAGTTCTTC
-	TRBV6-5	TRBJ1-4	CASRGGRESEKLFF	TGTGCCAGCAGGGGGGGACGCGAAAGTGAAAAACTGTTTTTT
-	TRBV29-1	TRBJ2-1	CSVRGRNEQFF	TGCAGCGTGCGGGGCCGGAATGAGCAGTTCTTC
TRBD2	TRBV9	TRBJ2-1	CASSGGTSSYNEQFF	TGTGCCAGCAGCGGCGGGACTAGCTCCTACAATGAGCAGTTCTTC
-	TRBV2	TRBJ1-1	CASSVGRGDTEAFF	TGTGCCAGCAGTGTCGGCAGGGGAGACACTGAAGCTTTCTTT
-	TRBV9	TRBJ1-5	CASSVTGSSNQPQHF	TGTGCCAGCAGCGTAACAGGGAGTAGCAATCAGCCCCAGCATTTT
TRBD1	TRBV6-4	TRBJ2-7	CASSETLGTANEQYF	TGTGCCAGCAGTGAAACCCTCGGGACAGCAAACGAGCAGTACTTC
-	TRBV30	TRBJ1-3	CAWSDAGNGNTIYF	TGTGCCTGGAGTGACGCAGGGAACGGAAACACCATATATTTT
-	TRBV7-9	TRBJ1-2	CASSPSRSWIDYGYTF	TGTGCCAGCAGCCCGTCCAGGTCTTGGATTGACTATGGCTACACCTTC
TRBD2	TRBV6-6	TRBJ2-7	CASRNLAGDYEQYF	TGTGCCAGCAGAAACCTAGCGGGAGACTACGAGCAGTACTTC
TRBD1	TRBV6-6	TRBJ2-7	CASSYAGGSYEQYF	TGTGCCAGCAGTTACGCAGGGGGCTCCTACGAGCAGTACTTC
TRBD1	TRBV23-1	TRBJ1-1	CASKQTKDRVRQNTEAFF	TGCGCCAGCAAGCAAACTAAGGACAGGGTGAGGCAGAACACTGAAGCTTTCTTT
TRBD1	TRBV30	TRBJ1-2	CAWSVWDREDYGYTF	TGTGCCTGGAGTGTATGGGACAGGGAGGACTATGGCTACACCTTC
-	TRBV19	TRBJ1-2	CASSITRTNYVYTF	TGTGCCAGTAGTATTACTAGGACTAACTATGTCTACACCTTC
TRBD2	TRBV30	TRBJ2-3	CAGSVPSGRTDTQYF	TGTGCCGGGAGTGTACCGAGCGGGAGAACAGATACGCAGTATTTT
-	TRBV28	TRBJ1-5	CASSLGSPYSNQPQHF	TGTGCCAGCAGCCTCGGGTCCCCTTATAGCAATCAGCCCCAGCATTTT
-	TRBV30	TRBJ2-2	CAWSTHLTGELFF	TGTGCCTGGAGTACACACCTCACCGGGGAGCTGTTTTTT
-	TRBV9	TRBJ2-3	CASSVVTGPPDTQYF	TGTGCCAGCAGCGTAGTAACAGGGCCCCCAGATACGCAGTATTTT
-	TRBV5-6	TRBJ2-7	CASSLSGYEQYF	TGTGCCAGCAGCTTATCGGGTTACGAGCAGTACTTC
-	TRBV4-3	TRBJ2-4	CASSQEVGVRNIQYF	TGCGCCAGCAGCCAAGAGGTAGGGGTACGAAACATTCAGTACTTC
-	TRBV7-2	TRBJ2-7	CASSSGNEQYF	TGTGCCAGCAGTTCCGGGAACGAGCAGTACTTC